These 21 T cell receptor beta chains came from one sample sequenced in a study of T cells in Graves' hyperthyroidism and ophthalmopathy. From RNA transcripts, TCR beta CDR3 regions were amplified. Researchers ran a first-round RT-PCR on the TCR CDR3 using the HTBI primer set. Via MiXCR, TCRdb re-called the multiplex PCR reads, giving one row per CDR3 protein. In the table there are around 720,000 distinct CDR3 sequences, over 35% of which are singletons. Material: blood. These TCRs come from a woman aged 40 to 50 with Graves' hyperthyroidism.

The chain recombines TRBV10-3 with TRBJ2-3; 12 bases are shared with TRBD2. CDR3 length equals 16 residues. V shed 8 bases and J 5 bases; nucleotides not matched to a gene: 11. Germline loops: CDR1 ENHRY, CDR2 SYGVKD. CDR3 sequence: CAIGLAGGVSGDTQYF. As DNA, the CDR3 is TGTGCCATCGGTCTAGCGGGAGGGGTATCAGGAGATACGCAGTATTTT.

This clonotype was recorded many times. The chain links TRBV7-9 to TRBJ1-1, with D possibly matching TRBD1 (6 bases). The CDR3 has 12 amino acids. V lost 5 bases, J lost 7 bases, and 11 bases lay in between. In germline, CDR1 is SEHNR, CDR2 FQNEAQ (reference sequence). CDR3 protein: CASSTGQFEAFF. The CDR3 DNA reads TGTGCCAGCAGCACAGGACAGTTTGAAGCTTTCTTT. Combining the CDR3 with reference TRBV7-9 and TRBJ1-1 gives the whole variable domain DTGVSQNPRHKITKRGQNVTFRCDPISEHNRLYWYRQTLGQGPEFLTYFQNEAQLEKSRLLSDRFSAERPKGSFSTLEIQRTEQGDSAMYLCASSTGQFEAFFGQGTRLTVV.

The DNA of the CDR3 is TGTGCCAGCAGCTTAGATGTGTCCCCCGGGGGGAACGTGCAGTACTTC. Translating it yields CASSLDVSPGGNVQYF. The chain couples TRBV7-9 to TRBJ2-7; 7 bases match TRBD2. This CDR3 comprises 16 residues. Trimming removed 1 base from V and 9 bases from J; junction bases left unmatched: 15. Germline CDR1 reads SEHNR; CDR2 reads FQNEAQ (reference sequence).

This clonotype has a count of ten or more. The chain is built from TRBV9 and TRBJ2-5; the match to TRBD2 covers 9 bases. The germline V gene has CDR1 SGDLS and CDR2 YYNGEE. The CDR3 spans 17 residues. The V and J ends lost 3 bases and 0 bases, in that order; junction bases with no gene match: 9. The CDR3 protein is CASSAGLAGSYQETQYF. Written as DNA, the CDR3 is TGTGCCAGCAGCGCGGGACTAGCAGGGAGCTACCAAGAGACCCAGTACTTC.

This clonotype has ten or more counts. The chain recombines TRBV10-2 with TRBJ1-1; 7 nucleotides line up with TRBD1. CDR3 size: 15 residues. Germline V CDR1 and CDR2: WSHSY, SAAADI. J was trimmed by 6 bases and V by 7 bases; bases with no gene match: 14. CDR3 DNA sequence: TGCGCCAGCAAATCCCCAGGGGGTAATTCGGCTGAAGCTTTCTTT. Translating gives CASKSPGGNSAEAFF.

This clonotype has just a few counts. The chain carries TRBV5-1 and TRBJ2-5; D unclear. This CDR3 comprises 14 residues. The germline V gene has CDR1 SGHRS and CDR2 YFSETQ. Deletions cut 0 bases from V and 5 bases from J, with 11 bases between. In DNA, the CDR3 is TGCGCCAGCAGCTTGGAACACGGTCAGGAGACCCAGTACTTC. Amino acid sequence: CASSLEHGQETQYF. Variable domain in full (rest from reference TRBV5-1 and TRBJ2-5): KAGVTQTPRYLIKTRGQQVTLSCSPISGHRSVSWYQQTPGQGLQFLFEYFSETQRNKGNFPGRFSGRQFSNSRSEMNVSTLELGDSALYLCASSLEHGQETQYFGPGTRLLVL.

This clonotype was seen a handful of times. The chain combines TRBV6-5 with TRBJ1-2, with 8 positions matching TRBD1. The CDR3 consists of 15 residues. V dropped 5 bases and J dropped 5; count of bases not matched to a gene: 10. Germline CDR1 is MNHEY and CDR2 is SVGAGI. The DNA of the CDR3 is TGTGCCAGCAGTAGCCTCGGACAGGGAGAATATGGCTACACCTTC. It encodes CASSSLGQGEYGYTF.

This clonotype was counted ten times or more. CDR3 DNA sequence: TGCAGCGTTGAGAGCGGGGGTAGGGAGACCCAGTACTTC. Translation gives CSVESGGRETQYF. The chain joins TRBV29-1 to TRBJ2-5; 8 positions match TRBD2. The J segment lost 5 bases and the V segment lost 3 bases, leaving 5 bases of the junction unmatched. In germline, CDR1 is SQVTM, CDR2 ANQGSEA. The CDR3 loop spans 13 amino acids.

The rearrangement joins TRBV19 to TRBJ1-3; the D gene is possibly TRBD1 (6 bases). Germline V gene sequence: CDR1 LNHDA, CDR2 SQIVND (reference sequence). CDR3 length: 18 residues. V shed 5 bases and J shed 2 bases, with 22 bases lying between them. The CDR3 nucleotides read TGTGCCAGTAGTCCGGGACTAGCGGGGGGGCGAGCTGGAAACACCATATATTTT. Translating gives CASSPGLAGGRAGNTIYF.

This clonotype was detected many times. The rearrangement joins TRBV2 to TRBJ2-2, with TRBD2 identical over 8 bases. V was clipped by 6 bases and J by 1 base; unmatched bases: 7. CDR1 is SNHLY and CDR2 is FYNNEI in the germline V gene. The CDR3 consists of 16 residues. CDR3 loop: CASRKSGGMNTGELFF. CDR3 sequence (DNA): TGTGCCAGCAGAAAAAGCGGGGGTATGAACACCGGGGAGCTGTTTTTT.

V gene TRBV6-2 or TRBV6-3 combines with J gene TRBJ2-5, with D unclear. This CDR3 region has 12 residues. The ends were cut back, 5 bases at V and 7 bases at J, with 11 bases in the middle. The germline gives CDR1 MNHEY, CDR2 SVGEGT. The CDR3 loop is CASSNPGSTQYF. The CDR3 nucleotides are TGTGCCAGCAGTAACCCCGGCTCGACCCAGTACTTC.

Notes on this clonotype: At one of its ends the junction is not consistent with the germline gene, which may arise from a read error. The genes are TRBV9 and TRBJ2-7; 10 positions match TRBD1. The CDR3 is made up of 14 amino acids. Germline values: CDR1 SGDLS, CDR2 YYNGEE. This CDR3 is CAGSRTGGSYERYF. CDR3 bases: TGTGCCGGCAGCAGGACAGGGGGTTCCTACGAGCGGTACTTC. Together with reference TRBV9 and TRBJ2-7, the CDR3 gives the full variable domain: DSGVTQTPKHLITATGQRVTLRCSPRSGDLSVYWYQQSLDQGLQFLIQYYNGEERAKGNILERFSAQQFPDLHSELNLSSLELGDSALYFCAGSRTGGSYERYFGPGTRLTVT.

On this clonotype itself: It may be a read error: a sequence one base away is much more abundant. The CDR3 loop is CASSPLGTGMNTQAFF. In DNA form, the CDR3 reads TGTGCCAGCAGCCCCCTCGGGACAGGGATGAACACTCAAGCTTTCTTT. The chain couples TRBV9 to TRBJ1-1; 9 bases are a match to TRBD1. This CDR3 contains 16 residues. Germline V gene data show CDR1 as SGDLS and CDR2 as YYNGEE.

This chain connects TRBV7-2 to TRBJ1-1, with 12 bases identical to TRBD1. The CDR3 is 16 residues long. Germline assignment: CDR1 SGHTA and CDR2 FQGNSA. Trimming at V came to 6 bases and at J to 4 bases, leaving 9 bases not matched to a gene. CDR3: CASSTTGTGGFTEAFF. The CDR3 nucleotides read TGTGCCAGCAGTACCACCGGGACAGGGGGCTTCACTGAAGCTTTCTTT.

A few counts support this clonotype. The chain employs TRBV24-1 and TRBJ2-7; the D gene could be TRBD1 or TRBD2 (5 bases each). The length of the CDR3 is 15 residues. Per germline, CDR1 KGHDR and CDR2 SFDVKD. V was pared by 6 bases and J by 3 bases, with 17 bases between. The CDR3 reads CATSYRDRDIYEQYF. For the CDR3, the DNA is TGTGCCACCAGTTACCGGGACCGCGATATCTACGAGCAGTACTTC.

This clonotype occurred a few times. The chain carries TRBV6-6 and TRBJ2-5; 7 bases align to TRBD1. V was pared by 4 bases and J by 4 bases, with 9 bases of the junction left unmatched. Per germline, CDR1 MNHNY and CDR2 SVGAGI (reference sequence). The length of the CDR3 is 15 residues. DNA of the CDR3: TGTGCCAGCAGTTCTATTACAGGGGTGATAGAGACCCAGTACTTC. This gives the protein CASSSITGVIETQYF.

This clonotype was picked up a small number of times. The rearrangement links TRBV7-2 to TRBJ2-7; 8 bases match TRBD2. The germline CDR1 and CDR2 sequences are SGHTA and FQGNSA. Losses at the gene ends were 8 bases for V and 3 bases for J; bases not matched to a gene: 9. This CDR3 is 14 amino acids long. In DNA, the CDR3 is TGTGCCAGCTCACCGGGGGGGCAGGGCTACGAGCAGTACTTC. Its translation: CASSPGGQGYEQYF.

The sample holds a few counts of this clonotype. The chain combines TRBV7-9 with TRBJ1-5; weak D call: TRBD1 (5 bases). CDR1 is SEHNR, CDR2 FQNEAQ, per germline (reference sequence). With 6 bases removed from V and 6 bases from J, the gap between germline ends came to 18 bases. CDR3 length: 15 residues. The CDR3 protein is CASSYKGQGSQPQHF. The DNA for the CDR3 is TGTGCCAGCAGTTACAAAGGTCAGGGTAGTCAGCCCCAGCATTTT.

For this clonotype: A much larger clonotype is one base distant, so this may be a read error. The CDR3 loop is CASSPWGVLNSPLHF. In nucleotides, the CDR3 is TGTGCCAGCAGCCCCTGGGGGGTCCTGAATTCACCCCTCCACTTT. J is TRBJ1-6 and V is TRBV7-2; tentative D call: TRBD1 (5 bases). V was clipped by 5 bases and J by 7 bases, with 15 bases between them. The germline CDR1 and CDR2 sequences are SGHTA and FQGNSA. This CDR3 has 15 residues.

The gene calls are TRBV28 and TRBJ1-5; D is unclear. Trimming removed 8 bases from V and 6 bases from J, with 14 bases in between. Germline V gives CDR1 MDHEN, CDR2 SYDVKM. CDR3 length equals 13 residues. The chain's CDR3 is CASQYRPSQPQHF. The DNA of the CDR3 is TGTGCCAGCCAGTATAGGCCCAGTCAGCCCCAGCATTTT. The full variable domain, completed using reference TRBV28 and TRBJ1-5, is DVKVTQSSRYLVKRTGEKVFLECVQDMDHENMFWYRQDPGLGLRLIYFSYDVKMKEKGDIPEGYSVSREKKERFSLILESASTNQTSMYLCASQYRPSQPQHFGDGTRLSIL.

This clonotype has just a few counts. CDR3 amino acids: CASSQRQGAPREQYF. The DNA for the CDR3 is TGCGCCAGCAGCCAAAGACAGGGGGCGCCTCGTGAGCAGTACTTC. The chain combines TRBV4-1 with TRBJ2-7; 10 bases agree with TRBD1. Germline lookup yields CDR1 MGHRA and CDR2 YSYEKL. The CDR3 extends over 15 amino acids. V lost 2 bases, J lost 7 bases, and 8 bases stayed unmatched.